What follows describes a single TCR beta chain. These data belong to a study of cytomegalovirus exposure and HLA in healthy donors. Generated by immunoSEQ multiplex PCR, the TCRdb table keeps only in-frame clones and is missing some. The table lists fewer than 250,000 clones, 87% of them singletons. These donors were members of the roughly 110-subject validation cohort, a group separate from the approximately 670-subject first cohort. The TCR comes from a man younger than 35 in good health and CMV-seronegative. The sample comprised PBMCs.

CDR3 coding DNA: TGTGCCAGCAGCTTGGGCGGACTAGCGGGACAGCCCCAGCATTTT. Translated, it gives CASSLGGLAGQPQHF. The genes are TRBV5-4 and TRBJ1-5; D is ambiguous. Looked up from germline, CDR1 is SGHNT and CDR2 is YYREEE (reference sequence). Trimming took off 0 bases at V and 7 bases at J, with 14 bases between the two ends. This CDR3 comprises 15 residues.